This T cell receptor beta chain was identified during a study of Ad26.COV2.S vaccination and SARS-CoV-2 variants. Whole-study results and caveats: Vaccine recipients had higher spike-specific TCR breadth than placebo recipients. The TCR-based breadth and depth measures might underestimate overall T cell responses.

This clone was found once. Its antigen is as yet unknown. Repertoires were generated with immunoSEQ multiplex PCR, while TCRdb's copy carries only in-frame clones and drops some. In the table there are 350,000 to 600,000 clones, 70% to 90% of which are singletons. Germline V gives CDR1 GTSNPN, CDR2 SVGIG (reference sequence). With 3 bases removed from V and 4 bases from J, the gap between germline ends came to 15 bases. This CDR3 contains 15 residues. Treatment described: around 19 received Ad26.COV2.S at low or high dose, single or two shots; 5 received placebo; per-sample allocation not given. Sampling occurred on day 63 after the first vaccine or placebo injection. This Boston cohort included adults aged 18-55 years. SARS-CoV-2 spike from the Wuhan strain was encoded by the vaccine, an Ad26 vector.

This sequence joins TRBV30 and TRBJ1-4; D is unresolved. This sequence was found in a person between 18 and 59 years old who received the Ad26.COV2.S COVID-19 vaccine or a placebo. The sequences come from peripheral blood, collected in a trial of Ad26.COV2.S vaccine versus placebo. The chain's CDR3 is CAWRGRRNLNEKLFF. CDR3 bases: TGTGCCTGGAGGGGGAGGAGGAACCTTAATGAAAAACTGTTTTTT.